This T cell receptor beta chain was recorded in a study of B cell selection in AIRE deficiency. Here immunoSEQ multiplex PCR was the method, and the copy in TCRdb shows in-frame clones only, minus some. The sample yields fewer than 30,000 clones, almost 98% seen once. The CDR3 spans 15 residues. Germline V gives CDR1 MNHNS, CDR2 SASEGT. After removal of 7 bases from V and 8 bases from J, the junction contained 13 bases not matched to a gene. Sorting defined conventional CD4 T cells as CD4+CD127+. The chain couples TRBV6-1 to TRBJ2-1; 8 bases are shared with TRBD2. Material: conventional CD4+ T cells sorted from PBMCs. This clonotype was sampled from a human donor with AIRE deficiency. CDR3 loop: CASTKGLAVVHEQFF. As DNA, the CDR3 is TGTGCCAGCACTAAAGGACTAGCCGTGGTCCATGAGCAGTTCTTC.